This T cell receptor (beta chain) originates from a study of blood T cells in healthy people across ages. PCR was performed a second time for about 7 to 11 cycles using a sample-barcoded 5' primer and a J-beta primer mix. Each cDNA molecule, via a template-switch adaptor with 12 random nucleotides, was tagged. TCRdb itself ran the 5' RACE reads through MiXCR, one entry per CDR3 protein. The table includes around 800,000 distinct CDR3 sequences, approximately 67% detected once. Collection of ten milliliters of peripheral blood was performed for each donor. Whenever a sample was processed, at least 6.5 million PBMCs were isolated. Extraction of total RNA produced a minimum of 5 micrograms from each sample. Germline V gives CDR1 MNHEY, CDR2 SVGEGT. The CDR3 sequence is 13 residues long. Trimming cost V 5 bases and J 7 bases, with 12 bases left between them. A note on this clonotype: A read error may be the cause here, since a much bigger clone is one base away.

Source material: blood. This clonotype was obtained from a man aged 30 to 39 in good health. V is TRBV6-2 or TRBV6-3 and J is TRBJ1-5; D possibly corresponds to TRBD1 (6 bases). This CDR3 reads CASSHNRDQPQHF. DNA of the CDR3: TGTGCCAGCAGTCACAACAGGGACCAGCCCCAGCATTTT.